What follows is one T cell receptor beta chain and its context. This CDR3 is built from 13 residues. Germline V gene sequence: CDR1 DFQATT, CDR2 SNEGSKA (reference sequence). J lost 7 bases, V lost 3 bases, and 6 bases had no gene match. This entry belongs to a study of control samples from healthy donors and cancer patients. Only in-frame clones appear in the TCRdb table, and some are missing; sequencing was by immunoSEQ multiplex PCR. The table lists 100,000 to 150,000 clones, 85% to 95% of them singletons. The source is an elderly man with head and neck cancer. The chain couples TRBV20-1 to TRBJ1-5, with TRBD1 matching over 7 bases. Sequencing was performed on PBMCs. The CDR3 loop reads CSASGDSDQPQHF. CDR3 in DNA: TGCAGTGCTAGTGGGGACAGTGACCAGCCCCAGCATTTT.